This T cell receptor beta chain was sequenced during a study of shared clonotypes between healthy human individuals. The CDR3 spans 15 residues. This clone was recorded once. The table came from immunoSEQ multiplex PCR; TCRdb's copy has only in-frame clones and leaves some out. Of roughly 2,300,000 clones detected, about 90% appear once; the ten largest clones hold about 0.36%. This chain joins TRBV21-1 and TRBJ2-3; the table's D call, TRBD2, was not checked against the DNA. TRBV21-1 is a known pseudogene. This clonotype originated in a man between 18 and 35 years old in good health. Some clones in this sample may be carry-over from other donors' samples. The specimen was naive CD4+ T cells from PBMCs. Indicated subset: CD45RA+ positively selected. The CDR3 DNA is TGTGCCAGCAGCCCTAGCGGGAGCCCCACAGATACGCAGTATTTT. Amino acid sequence: CASSPSGSPTDTQYF.